The 15 T cell receptor beta chains reported below all come from one sample, sequenced in a study of blood T cell repertoires in COVID-19. Data came from immunoSEQ multiplex PCR; TCRdb stores just in-frame clones and leaves some out. The table lists roughly 330,000 clones, about 89% of them singletons. The sample was PBMCs or T cells enriched from blood (not recorded which). These receptors were obtained from a woman between 25 and 40 years old who had recovered from COVID-19.

The CDR3: CASSRGSGGLRYEQYF. The CDR3 nucleotides are TGTGCCAGCAGCCGGGGCAGCGGGGGACTTCGCTACGAGCAGTACTTC. The chain joins TRBV7-8 to TRBJ2-7, with 8 bases fitting TRBD2. V was pared by 5 bases and J by 3 bases, with 12 bases of the junction left unmatched. The germline gives CDR1 SGHVS, CDR2 FQNEAQ. The CDR3 is 16 amino acids.

The chain links TRBV9 to TRBJ2-5; a weak D match, TRBD2 (7 bases). V lost 2 bases, J lost 4 bases, and 15 bases lay in between. The CDR3 has 15 residues. Germline V CDR1 and CDR2: SGDLS, YYNGEE. The CDR3 is CASSVGRGARETQYF. CDR3 nucleotides: TGTGCCAGCAGCGTGGGACGGGGGGCAAGAGAGACCCAGTACTTC. Using reference TRBV9 and TRBJ2-5 for the parts outside the CDR3, the full variable domain is DSGVTQTPKHLITATGQRVTLRCSPRSGDLSVYWYQQSLDQGLQFLIQYYNGEERAKGNILERFSAQQFPDLHSELNLSSLELGDSALYFCASSVGRGARETQYFGPGTRLLVL.

This chain joins TRBV23-1 and TRBJ1-1; a possible D gene is TRBD1 (6 bases). TRBV23-1 is an ORF; its function is uncertain. The CDR3 loop spans 19 amino acids. Deletions cut 2 bases from V and 0 bases from J, with 22 bases between. CDR3 nucleotide sequence: TGCGCCAGCAGTCAAAGTACGGACAGAACCGATCTTATGAACACTGAAGCTTTCTTT. Translation: CASSQSTDRTDLMNTEAFF.

The chain combines TRBV1 with TRBJ1-2; TRBD1 was called by the table and not checked on the DNA. TRBV1 is recorded as a pseudogene. This CDR3 contains 17 residues. This CDR3 is CTPDPLPRQVPSYGYTF. CDR3 coding DNA: TGCACCCCCGATCCCCTACCGAGACAGGTCCCGTCCTATGGCTACACCTTC.

The V and J genes are TRBV19 and TRBJ2-3; 14 nucleotides align to TRBD2. CDR1 LNHDA and CDR2 SQIVND come from the germline V gene (reference sequence). The CDR3 spans 20 residues. Unmatched junction bases numbered 16, after V lost 5 bases and J lost 3 bases. Here the CDR3 DNA reads TGTGCCAGTAGTTGGGCTCTCGTCAGGGGACTAGCGGGGGATACAGATACGCAGTATTTT. This gives the protein CASSWALVRGLAGDTDTQYF.

The chain carries TRBV5-6 and TRBJ1-1; the match to TRBD1 covers 7 bases. The junction had 8 bases not matched to a gene; V was cut back by 0 bases and J by 3 bases. Germline V CDR1 and CDR2: SGHDT, YYEEEE. CDR3 size: 16 residues. As DNA, the CDR3 is TGTGCCAGCAGCTTGGGTAATACAGGGGTCGACACTGAAGCTTTCTTT. Translation: CASSLGNTGVDTEAFF.

V usage is TRBV11-2 and J usage is TRBJ2-2; 10 positions agree with TRBD2. The J segment lost 4 bases and the V segment lost 5 bases, leaving 7 bases of the junction unmatched. Germline V lookup: CDR1 SGHAT, CDR2 FQNNGV. The CDR3 extends over 16 amino acids. The CDR3 sequence: CASSLSGGPATGELFF. The CDR3 DNA follows: TGTGCCAGCAGCCTTAGCGGGGGGCCTGCCACCGGGGAGCTGTTTTTT.

The DNA for the CDR3 is TGTGCCAGCAGGACCAGGGCTGGCTATGGCTACACCTTC. Translating gives CASRTRAGYGYTF. The chain couples TRBV28 to TRBJ1-2; tentatively, D is TRBD1 (5 bases). Between the trimmed V and J ends, which lost 6 bases and 4 bases, there was a span of 12 bases. Germline V gene data show CDR1 as MDHEN and CDR2 as SYDVKM. The CDR3 is 13 residues long.

J is TRBJ1-6 and V is TRBV6-5; no reliable D call. Germline V gene data show CDR1 as MNHEY and CDR2 as SVGAGI. The CDR3 is 15 amino acids. V lost 0 bases and J lost 3, with 6 bases in between. The CDR3 DNA reads TGTGCCAGCAGTTACTCCAATAGCTATAATTCACCCCTCCACTTT. Translated, it gives CASSYSNSYNSPLHF.

V and J are TRBV7-9 and TRBJ1-5; 9 bases are shared with TRBD1. After removal of 5 bases from V and 4 bases from J, the junction contained 9 bases not matched to a gene. There are 16 residues in the CDR3. Looked up from germline, CDR1 is SEHNR and CDR2 is FQNEAQ (reference sequence). CDR3 bases: TGTGCCAGCAGCCTGGGACAGGGAAATTGGAATCAGCCCCAGCATTTT. This sequence encodes CASSLGQGNWNQPQHF.

The rearrangement uses TRBV10-3 and TRBJ1-5; D is ambiguous. The V and J ends lost 3 bases and 6 bases respectively, with 6 bases between them. The germline gives CDR1 ENHRY, CDR2 SYGVKD. The CDR3 spans 12 residues. CDR3 residues: CAISDSGQPQHF. CDR3 nucleotide sequence: TGTGCCATCAGTGATTCCGGTCAGCCCCAGCATTTT.

The rearrangement links TRBV9 to TRBJ1-6; 11 bases are a match to TRBD1. J was trimmed by 7 bases and V by 3 bases; bases with no gene match: 3. The germline V gene has CDR1 SGDLS and CDR2 YYNGEE. This CDR3 comprises 15 residues. The CDR3 DNA follows: TGTGCCAGCAGCGCGGACAGGGGGCAAAATTCACCCCTCCACTTT. Translating gives CASSADRGQNSPLHF.

The chain is built from TRBV9 and TRBJ2-1; 9 nucleotides align to TRBD2. Germline CDR1 is SGDLS and CDR2 is YYNGEE. CDR3 length: 15 residues. V shed 3 bases and J 7 bases; nucleotides not matched to a gene: 8. The CDR3 is CASSASGALGNEQFF. In DNA, the CDR3 is TGTGCCAGCAGCGCTAGCGGGGCCCTTGGGAATGAGCAGTTCTTC.

The V call is TRBV5-1, the J call TRBJ1-1; tentatively, D is TRBD1 (6 bases). The CDR3 extends over 15 amino acids. Trimming removed 4 bases at V and 4 bases at J, with 17 bases between. Per germline, CDR1 SGHRS and CDR2 YFSETQ. CDR3 in amino acids: CASSLSGGEGTEAFF. Here the CDR3 DNA reads TGCGCCAGCAGCCTCAGCGGGGGCGAGGGCACTGAAGCTTTCTTT. Full variable domain (missing parts from reference TRBV5-1 and TRBJ1-1): KAGVTQTPRYLIKTRGQQVTLSCSPISGHRSVSWYQQTPGQGLQFLFEYFSETQRNKGNFPGRFSGRQFSNSRSEMNVSTLELGDSALYLCASSLSGGEGTEAFFGQGTRLTVV.

This clone was observed a handful of times. The gene calls are TRBV2 and TRBJ2-5; TRBD1 matches at 9 bases. The V gene's germline CDR1 is SNHLY and CDR2 FYNNEI. V shed 6 bases and J 5 bases; nucleotides not matched to a gene: 4. CDR3 length equals 13 residues. The CDR3 is CASSGQGWETQYF. CDR3 DNA: TGTGCCAGCAGCGGACAGGGGTGGGAGACCCAGTACTTC. Drawing the rest from reference TRBV2 and TRBJ2-5, the complete variable domain is EPEVTQTPSHQVTQMGQEVILRCVPISNHLYFYWYRQILGQKVEFLVSFYNNEISEKSEIFDDQFSVERPDGSNFTLKIRSTKLEDSAMYFCASSGQGWETQYFGPGTRLLVL.